This T cell receptor beta chain was sequenced in a study of cytomegalovirus exposure and HLA in healthy donors (dated by TCRdb to between 2016 and 2019). Turning to the overall study: In an earlier analysis of some 550 of the donors, 276 Gb of sequence data and 100 million or so unique TCR beta sequences from roughly 190 million T cells were reported. Approximately 330 gigabases of sequencing data and around 85 million unique TCR sequences made up an early release that covered fewer than 650 HLA-typed donors. The genetic ancestry cluster associated with self-reported Caucasian donors included approximately 85% of the 398 genotyped donors. The study aimed to test whether cataloging public T cell receptors could reveal signatures of past pathogen exposure. Using immunosequencing, the study profiled T cell repertoires from 666 subjects and related those repertoires to cytomegalovirus serostatus. Along with the roughly 700-subject first cohort, a separate validation cohort of approximately 110 different subjects was used. To predict cytomegalovirus infection status, the study combined high-throughput TCR immunosequencing, statistical association of individual TCRs with disease status, and machine learning. To study patterns of TCR occurrence, a later analysis re-analyzed previously published TCR beta repertoires from 550 to 800 donors and added high-resolution HLA genotyping. Rather than drawing on any new phenotypic data, the later analysis identified candidate immune exposures from TCR beta sequences and the way those sequences occurred across donors. To decide whether each TCR beta V gene segment behaved as functional or pseudogenic, an earlier analysis of some 580 of the donors relied on high-throughput TCR beta sequencing. Alongside the repertoire data, information on donor age, sex, ethnicity and CMV serostatus was compiled. In a later genetic analysis, genome-wide SNP genotypes for about 55% of the roughly 700 donors were used, and that subset was treated as a discovery cohort. Every repertoire in the discovery cohort had been generated on one and the same sequencing platform. Both class I and class II loci were covered by HLA typing, at four-digit resolution. Typing coverage varied by locus: about 620-630 donors for A, B, C, DRB1 and DQB1; around 560 for DQA1; around 570 for DPA1; roughly 450 for DPB1. Because of strong linkage in the cohort, 5 or 6 DR-DQ haplotypes were treated as single units for association and clustering. On average, roughly 250,000 unique TCR beta nucleotide sequences were sequenced per donor among a few hundred genotyped donors of the cohort, with roughly 18% of those sequences being non-productive.

What the work shows at the level of the full study, not this receptor alone: Seventeen rarely observed V segments, including chromosome 9 orphons, were excluded from the earlier analysis of about 500 of the donors because counts were too low. Across donors, most TCR sequences were observed very rarely, whereas some public TCRs were present in many individuals. A later genetic analysis reported fewer N-insertions in productive TCRs among donors in an Asian-associated ancestry cluster than the roughly 700-donor mean. When HLA alleles, especially DR and DQ, strongly co-occurred, attributing TCR associations to individual alleles was difficult. The only immune exposure information available for the cohort was CMV serostatus. Because HLA typing was unavailable for some donors at each locus, only the typed subset was used in association tests. At a false discovery rate of 0.05, a later analysis linked around 15,000 TCR beta sequences to specific HLA alleles. The 87-base-pair reads could not distinguish some IMGT-functional V segments, including TRBV6-2 and TRBV6-3, so those segments were excluded. Compared with equally common non-associated chains, HLA-associated TCR beta chains in a later analysis were more clonally expanded and had lower generation probabilities. An earlier analysis of approximately 600 of the donors showed that most TCR beta V segments appeared in productive rearrangements either about 90% or about 30% of the time, which broadly matched IMGT annotations. Linkage disequilibrium might explain the correlated functional status among segregating V segments, but an unknown experimental factor could not be excluded. Several of the top co-occurrence clusters appeared to be linked to parvovirus B19, influenza, CMV and Epstein-Barr virus, according to a later analysis. In a later analysis, most CMV-associated TCR beta chains were found to appear HLA-restricted, with HLA associations seemingly driven largely by CMV exposure. In a later genetic analysis, a missense DCLRE1C variant was associated with V-gene and J-gene trimming of TCR beta chains, and the association was replicated in an independent cohort. Sequencing depth was assumed to be roughly uniform across donors in the presence/absence analyses, though that assumption may not hold. It was suggested by the authors that the approach could potentially be generalized to other disease states and immunological phenotypes. According to a later analysis, TCR association rates differed among HLA loci, with DRB1 alleles showing the most associated TCRs and HLA-C alleles showing the fewest. Cytomegalovirus status was reported to be diagnosed by the classifier with high specificity and sensitivity in both the original and validation cohorts. A group of highly shared sequence variants was considered likely to be a technical artifact of the sequencing pipeline. The study gave a list of more than 150 TCR beta chains associated with cytomegalovirus. The cohort was sequenced for TCR beta chains only, and without alpha or paired-chain data the features that could be detected were limited. In vitro tests confirmed that a few of the cytomegalovirus-associated TCR beta chains recognize cytomegalovirus antigens. A further reported finding was that TCR beta sequences accurately predicted the HLA-A and HLA-B alleles for most subjects in the first cohort.

Library preparation employed the immunoSEQ multiplex PCR assay. The multiplex PCR relied on a mix of 60 forward primers for TCR Vbeta segments and 13 reverse primers for TCR Jbeta segments. Amplification of the CDR3 region of rearranged TCR beta genes was performed with a multiplex PCR assay on genomic DNA. The amplified TCR beta libraries were sequenced on the Illumina HiSeq System as 87-base-pair reads. The source study handled its data this way. A later analysis counted some 74 million unique TCR beta chains across the roughly 700 repertoires, and 10 million to 11 million of these chains were shared by at least two donors. Raw reads were error-corrected and collapsed into unique sequences with a nearest-neighbor algorithm that merged closely related sequences to remove PCR and sequencing errors. Alignment of CDR3 sequences to IMGT reference sequences was used to assign V, D and J gene segments. For a sequence to be retained, at least a six-nucleotide match to both a V gene segment and a J gene segment was required. Rearrangements were classified as productive when the CDR3 lacked stop codons and remained in frame with V and J, and all other rearrangements were classified as non-productive. Following IMGT convention, CDR3 was defined as the stretch from the second conserved V-encoded cysteine up to the conserved J-encoded phenylalanine. In an earlier analysis of more than 550 of the donors, sequences lacking an unambiguous match to a single V gene segment were excluded. In an earlier analysis of 587 of the donors, V segments were called functional above 56.7% productive rearrangements and were called segregating when the between-donor standard deviation exceeded 5%. To diagnose cytomegalovirus status from the catalog of TCR beta chain sequences, a statistical classification framework was built. V and J gene assignment, in a later analysis, came from comparing TCR nucleotide sequences with IMGT/GENE-DB human TR gene sequences. In a later analysis, CDR3 sequences and most-parsimonious VDJ recombination scenarios were assigned using the TCRdist pipeline. A later analysis defined each TCR beta chain by its CDR3 amino acid sequence plus V-gene family, and excluded reads lacking a unique V-gene family. As a way to deal with suspected cross-contamination and a sequencing artifact, a later analysis dropped 640 or so nucleotide sequences that were highly shared and had low generation probability. For each public chain, a later analysis derived a clonal expansion index from normalized ranks of inferred template counts within each repertoire. A later analysis computed generation probabilities with a VDJ recombination model fitted to out-of-frame rearrangements, and checked the results against IGoR. Hypergeometric tests were used in a later analysis to score TCR-TCR, TCR-HLA and TCR-CMV co-occurrence, with a repertoire-size bias correction applied to the TCR pairs. In a later analysis, false discovery rates were estimated by permuting HLA or CMV assignments 20 times. In a later analysis, co-occurring TCRs were grouped using DBSCAN, with TCRdist sequence similarity added in when clustering inside HLA-allele-positive subsets. Repertoires with fewer than 30,000 or more than 120,000 public chains, plus five repertoires with anomalous nucleotide sharing, were excluded from co-occurrence clustering. This immuneACCESS table, as held by TCRdb, lists in-frame sequences with V and J called but not all clones. Of the missing ones, under half trace to an unresolved V gene in checked studies; the others have no known cause. The D gene and trimming were derived from the DNA, and the V and J assignments and clone size from that table. Here the sample has more than 150,000 clones; around three quarters occur a single time. Of the sample, roughly 1.5% falls within the top ten clones.

The cohort consisted of some 730 healthy bone marrow donors. Cohort members were all nominally healthy when sampled, although unrecorded immune exposures were likely present. The donor was CMV seronegative and was included in the group of over 300 seronegative cohort members. A peripheral blood sample was provided by each donor, and peripheral blood mononuclear cells were used for TCR beta sequencing. The Qiagen DNeasy Blood Extraction Kit was used to extract genomic DNA from the blood cell samples. Relative to germline, V is missing 3 bases and J is missing 5 bases, with 7 bases of the junction outside any gene match. Reading the germline V gene (reference sequence) gives CDR1 SGHNT and CDR2 YYREEE. The CDR3 contains 15 residues, cysteine and phenylalanine counted. Kept here is only the CDR3 DNA, which spans 45 bases and is read in frame from base 1. A word on this clone: The clone's antigen remains unknown. Within one base of it there is no much larger clone, and no base qualities were kept.

The sequenced sample consisted of PBMCs. The source is a man in his forties or fifties in good health and CMV-seronegative. This sequence uses TRBV5-4 and TRBJ2-1, and TRBD2 matches 8 of the central bases. The CDR3 amino acid sequence is: CASSSGGHFDNEQFF. The DNA reads as follows: TGTGCCAGCAGCTCGGGAGGGCATTTCGACAATGAGCAGTTCTTC.